This T cell receptor (beta chain) was obtained from a study of regulatory T cells in long-lasting Graves disease. After removal of 3 bases from V and 8 bases from J, the junction contained 7 bases not matched to a gene. Germline-derived CDR1 and CDR2 are SGDLS and YYNGEE. This CDR3 is 13 amino acids long. Study results and caveats: Gene preferences differed: TRBV28, TRBJ1-2, TRBJ2-5 in persistent cases.

HTBI primers from iRepertoire and Arm-PCR of CDR3 regions yielded the TCR beta libraries. TCRdb recomputed calls from the multiplex PCR reads with MiXCR, one row per CDR3 protein. The profile shows 440,000 or so distinct CDR3 sequences, about a sixth of them singletons. Time point specified: newly diagnosed GD, antithyroid drugs for less than 3 months. Preparation of the TCR library used RNA extracted from PBMCs. This clonotype was seen more than once but under ten times. As yet, its antigen is unknown. The same sample was also used in a study of T cells in Graves' hyperthyroidism and ophthalmopathy. According to that study: Graves' hyperthyroidism was deemed stable given no ophthalmopathy progression within 18 months. Diagnosis rested on symptoms, serum thyroxine and TRAb, thyroid ultrasound, and orbital computed tomography.

Sequenced material: peripheral blood mononuclear cells (PBMCs), taken at new diagnosis, from a patient treated with antithyroid drugs. The chain combines TRBV9 with TRBJ1-2, with 7 bases aligning to TRBD1. This sequence was found in a woman in her twenties or thirties with Graves disease. The CDR3 region is CASSGRGGAGYTF. The CDR3 DNA is TGTGCCAGCAGCGGCCGAGGGGGCGCGGGCTACACCTTC.